This T cell receptor (beta chain) was identified during a study of blood T cell repertoires in COVID-19. Study details: Researchers got acute and convalescent COVID-19 samples from the United States, Italy and Spain. T cells, B-cell-depleted T cells, or PBMCs provided the cDNA or gDNA that served as material.

Per the original methods: It was from reference gene primer amplification that nucleated cell counts were estimated. Data came from immunoSEQ multiplex PCR; TCRdb stores just in-frame clones and leaves some out. V, J and clone size are taken as reported in that table, and D and trimming were inferred from the DNA itself. Among 85,000 to 95,000 clones listed, 86% were seen once. Germline V gene data show CDR1 as SGHAT and CDR2 as FQNNGV. The CDR3 totals 14 residues. Unmatched junction bases numbered 10, after V lost 7 bases and J lost 8 bases. Sequencing used peripheral blood. This rearrangement joins TRBV11-2 to TRBJ2-3, with 9 positions matching TRBD2. This receptor was identified in a human donor in a cohort sampled during active COVID-19. Written as DNA, the CDR3 is TGTGCCAGCACCAGAGCGGGGGGCGGGGGTACGCAGTATTTT. Protein product: CASTRAGGGGTQYF.